A single sample is the source of the 30 T cell receptor beta chains below, sequenced in a study of cytomegalovirus exposure and HLA in healthy donors. The assay was immunoSEQ multiplex PCR, and TCRdb's table has in-frame clones only and misses some. Seen here are 200,000 to 250,000 clones, over 75% observed once, and the top ten hold 2% to 2.5%. The source material was PBMCs. The receptors were gathered from a woman between 18 and 29 years old in good health and CMV-seropositive.

The chain links TRBV27 to TRBJ1-1, with D uncertain. The CDR3 runs 13 residues. The V gene's germline CDR1 is MNHEY and CDR2 SMNVEV (reference sequence). Trimming removed 2 bases at V and 1 base at J, with 5 bases between. CDR3 coding DNA: TGTGCCAGCAGTTTAGACAAGAACACTGAAGCTTTCTTT. This codes for CASSLDKNTEAFF.

This chain connects TRBV9 to TRBJ2-1; TRBD2 matches at 12 bases. J was trimmed by 0 bases and V by 4 bases; bases with no gene match: 11. The CDR3 extends over 19 amino acids. Per germline, CDR1 SGDLS and CDR2 YYNGEE. The CDR3 spells CASSPGTSGQISSYNEQFF. CDR3 in DNA: TGTGCCAGCAGCCCTGGGACTAGCGGGCAGATAAGCTCCTACAATGAGCAGTTCTTC.

The chain couples TRBV11-3 to TRBJ2-3; 9 nucleotides line up with TRBD2. This CDR3 has 16 amino acids. Germline CDR1 is SGHNT and CDR2 is YENEEA. Losses at the gene ends were 5 bases for V and 4 bases for J; bases not matched to a gene: 10. The CDR3 DNA reads as TGTGCCAGCAGCGACGGACTAGCGTCAGGGGCAGATACGCAGTATTTT. Amino acids: CASSDGLASGADTQYF.

The chain couples TRBV4-1 to TRBJ1-2; D possibly corresponds to TRBD1 (5 bases). V gave up 2 bases and J gave up 4 bases, with 14 bases separating them. Germline CDR1 MGHRA, CDR2 YSYEKL. CDR3 size: 15 residues. The DNA for the CDR3 is TGCGCCAGCAGCCAATTAACAGGTTCCCCCTATGGCTACACCTTC. Encoded protein: CASSQLTGSPYGYTF.

The rearrangement links TRBV6-5 to TRBJ2-7; TRBD1 might be the D (6 bases). The CDR3 spans 15 residues. The V end lost 0 bases, the J end lost 7 bases, and 16 bases lay between the germline ends. Germline values: CDR1 MNHEY, CDR2 SVGAGI. CDR3 region: CASSYSVSGTLEQYF. CDR3 sequence (DNA): TGTGCCAGCAGTTACTCTGTTTCAGGGACATTGGAGCAGTACTTC.

This chain joins TRBV5-1 and TRBJ2-7; TRBD1 might be the D (6 bases). Germline V gene data show CDR1 as SGHRS and CDR2 as YFSETQ. This CDR3 contains 14 residues. V lost 2 bases to trimming and J lost 1 base, with 10 bases between them. The CDR3: CASSLRTESYEQYF. The DNA of the CDR3 is TGCGCCAGCAGCTTAAGGACAGAATCCTACGAGCAGTACTTC.

The V gene is TRBV7-9, the J gene TRBJ2-3; tentatively, D is TRBD2 (5 bases). Germline V CDR1 and CDR2: SEHNR, FQNEAQ (reference sequence). This CDR3 comprises 18 residues. V shed 2 bases and J shed 3 bases, with 21 bases lying between them. The CDR3 DNA reads as TGTGCCAGCAGCTTACGGTTCAGTGGGAGCGGTGGGACAGATACGCAGTATTTT. Its protein product is CASSLRFSGSGGTDTQYF.

The chain has TRBV27 and TRBJ2-3, with 8 bases that match TRBD1. The CDR3 covers 13 residues. CDR1 MNHEY and CDR2 SMNVEV come from the germline V gene (reference sequence). The V and J ends lost 4 bases and 4 bases, in that order; junction bases with no gene match: 1. The CDR3 region is CASSYRGADTQYF. DNA for the CDR3: TGTGCCAGCAGTTACAGGGGGGCAGATACGCAGTATTTT.

The V gene is TRBV11-2, the J gene TRBJ1-1; the D is unclear. The CDR3 has 13 amino acids. Trimming removed 0 bases at V and 6 bases at J, with 8 bases between. Germline V gene data show CDR1 as SGHAT and CDR2 as FQNNGV. The CDR3 DNA follows: TGTGCCAGCAGCTTAGATCTAGCCCCTGAAGCTTTCTTT. It translates to CASSLDLAPEAFF.

V usage is TRBV5-1 and J usage is TRBJ2-7, with 7 bases matching TRBD1. CDR3 length equals 16 residues. Germline V gene data show CDR1 as SGHRS and CDR2 as YFSETQ. V shed 4 bases and J 0 bases; nucleotides not matched to a gene: 10. The DNA of the CDR3 is TGCGCCAGCAGCCCGGACCCGGGACAGATCTCCTACGAGCAGTACTTC. Translating it yields CASSPDPGQISYEQYF. Together with reference TRBV5-1 and TRBJ2-7, the CDR3 gives the full variable domain: KAGVTQTPRYLIKTRGQQVTLSCSPISGHRSVSWYQQTPGQGLQFLFEYFSETQRNKGNFPGRFSGRQFSNSRSEMNVSTLELGDSALYLCASSPDPGQISYEQYFGPGTRLTVT.

The chain couples TRBV6-5 to TRBJ2-7, with D maybe TRBD1 (6 bases). The CDR3 has 14 residues. Germline assignment: CDR1 MNHEY and CDR2 SVGAGI. V was cut by 2 bases and J by 0 bases, with 8 bases left in between. CDR3 amino acids: CASSYTGSSYEQYF. The DNA of the CDR3 is TGTGCCAGCAGTTACACAGGGAGCTCCTACGAGCAGTACTTC.

The chain uses TRBV4-2 and TRBJ2-7, with 9 bases identical to TRBD1. Germline loops: CDR1 LGHNA, CDR2 YNFKEQ. CDR3 size: 16 residues. The V and J ends lost 2 bases and 3 bases, in that order; junction bases with no gene match: 8. As DNA, the CDR3 is TGTGCCAGCAGCCAACCCCCCGGGACAGGGAGCTACGAGCAGTACTTC. Protein sequence: CASSQPPGTGSYEQYF.

In this sample, this clone turned up once. The chain joins TRBV5-6 to TRBJ1-1, with TRBD1 identical over 8 bases. This CDR3 has 16 residues. Per the germline V gene, CDR1 is SGHDT and CDR2 is YYEEEE. The V segment lost 1 base and the J segment 0 bases; nucleotides outside the gene matches: 5. CDR3 nucleotides: TGTGCCAGCAGCTTGCGTCAGGGGGCAATGAACACTGAAGCTTTCTTT. Encoded protein: CASSLRQGAMNTEAFF.

This chain links TRBV27 with TRBJ2-4, with 7 nucleotides matching TRBD1. Unmatched junction bases numbered 6, after V lost 2 bases and J lost 2 bases. This CDR3 spans 16 amino acids. Germline assignment: CDR1 MNHEY and CDR2 SMNVEV (reference sequence). As DNA, the CDR3 is TGTGCCAGCAGTTTAACAGGGGTTTGGACCAAAAACATTCAGTACTTC. It is translated as CASSLTGVWTKNIQYF.

This clone was counted between two and nine times. V is TRBV6-5 and J is TRBJ1-2; 9 bases align to TRBD1. Germline-derived CDR1 and CDR2 are MNHEY and SVGAGI. J gave up 5 bases and V 0 bases, and 7 bases lay outside the gene matches. CDR3 length equals 16 residues. CDR3 nucleotides: TGTGCCAGCAGTTACTCGGAGGACAGGGGAGGGTATGGCTACACCTTC. This encodes CASSYSEDRGGYGYTF.

This chain uses TRBV7-3 with TRBJ2-2, with unresolved D. The CDR3 spans 16 residues. The V end lost 2 bases, the J end lost 7 bases, and 17 bases lay between the germline ends. Germline loops: CDR1 SGHTA, CDR2 FQGTGA. The CDR3 DNA reads TGTGCCAGCAGCTTATCACCCGGGTATCGGCACGGGGAGCTGTTTTTT. Amino acids: CASSLSPGYRHGELFF. The full variable domain, with the rest looked up from reference TRBV7-3 and TRBJ2-2, is GAGVSQTPSNKVTEKGKYVELRCDPISGHTALYWYRQSLGQGPEFLIYFQGTGAADDSGLPNDRFFAVRPEGSVSTLKIQRTERGDSAVYLCASSLSPGYRHGELFFGEGSRLTVL.

This rearrangement joins TRBV5-1 to TRBJ2-2; 10 positions match TRBD2. Germline CDR1 reads SGHRS; CDR2 reads YFSETQ. This CDR3 contains 15 residues. J was trimmed by 5 bases and V by 4 bases; bases with no gene match: 5. The CDR3 reads CASSLGTSETGELFF. The CDR3, as DNA: TGCGCCAGCAGCCTCGGGACTAGCGAGACCGGGGAGCTGTTTTTT. Based on the CDR3 plus reference TRBV5-1 and TRBJ2-2, the full variable domain is KAGVTQTPRYLIKTRGQQVTLSCSPISGHRSVSWYQQTPGQGLQFLFEYFSETQRNKGNFPGRFSGRQFSNSRSEMNVSTLELGDSALYLCASSLGTSETGELFFGEGSRLTVL.

The genes are TRBV6-6 and TRBJ1-2; D gene unclear. The CDR3 is 14 amino acids. V was trimmed by 7 bases and J by 5 bases, leaving 17 bases between them. Germline V gene data show CDR1 as MNHNY and CDR2 as SVGAGI (reference sequence). The CDR3 DNA sequence: TGTGCCAGCACCCAAAGTCTAGGTTCTTATGGCTACACCTTC. It specifies CASTQSLGSYGYTF.

The chain carries TRBV5-1 and TRBJ2-1; the match to TRBD2 covers 7 bases. The germline V gene has CDR1 SGHRS and CDR2 YFSETQ. CDR3 length: 15 residues. Trimming cost V 2 bases and J 4 bases; bases outside gene matches: 6. The CDR3 region is CASSFRDYQYNEQFF. CDR3 DNA sequence: TGCGCCAGCAGCTTCCGGGACTACCAGTACAATGAGCAGTTCTTC.

This chain links TRBV29-1 with TRBJ1-1; D not resolved. The V gene lost 2 bases and the J gene lost 3 bases, with 10 bases spanning the gap. This CDR3 has 13 residues. Germline V gene data show CDR1 as SQVTM and CDR2 as ANQGSEA. CDR3 sequence: CSVEKNRDTEAFF. In nucleotides, the CDR3 is TGCAGCGTTGAAAAGAACCGAGACACTGAAGCTTTCTTT.

This rearrangement joins TRBV7-3 to TRBJ1-1, with D possibly TRBD1 on 5 matching bases. V gave up 5 bases and J gave up 8 bases, with 18 bases separating them. There are 14 residues in the CDR3. Germline V gene sequence: CDR1 SGHTA, CDR2 FQGTGA. The CDR3 region is CASSALGGVDEAFF. The CDR3 DNA sequence: TGTGCCAGCAGCGCCCTGGGGGGGGTAGACGAAGCTTTCTTT. Together with reference TRBV7-3 and TRBJ1-1, the CDR3 gives the full variable domain: GAGVSQTPSNKVTEKGKYVELRCDPISGHTALYWYRQSLGQGPEFLIYFQGTGAADDSGLPNDRFFAVRPEGSVSTLKIQRTERGDSAVYLCASSALGGVDEAFFGQGTRLTVV.

The rearrangement joins TRBV5-6 to TRBJ2-6; 10 bases are shared with TRBD2. CDR1 SGHDT and CDR2 YYEEEE come from the germline V gene. This CDR3 comprises 18 residues. V shed 4 bases, J shed 3 bases, and the junction held 10 bases outside the gene matches. DNA for the CDR3: TGTGCCAGCAGCACCCGAAGCGGGAGGGCCGTTGGGGCCAACGTCCTGACTTTC. It translates to CASSTRSGRAVGANVLTF.

This sequence joins TRBV6-5 and TRBJ2-7; TRBD1 agrees at 8 bases. CDR1 is MNHEY and CDR2 is SVGAGI in the germline V gene. The CDR3 consists of 14 residues. Germline trimming cut 1 base from V and 8 bases from J; bases unmatched to any gene: 7. For the CDR3, the DNA is TGTGCCAGCAGTTACTACGGACAGGGCCACCAGCAGTACTTC. It codes for CASSYYGQGHQQYF.

The chain recombines TRBV28 with TRBJ1-2, with TRBD1 as a possible D gene (6 bases). The V gene lost 1 base and the J gene lost 2 bases, with 14 bases spanning the gap. CDR3 length equals 16 residues. The germline V gene encodes CDR1 MDHEN and CDR2 SYDVKM. CDR3 sequence (DNA): TGTGCCAGCAGTTTATTGTCCACAGGGAAGAACTATGGCTACACCTTC. Residues: CASSLLSTGKNYGYTF.

The gene calls are TRBV28 and TRBJ2-7; D is uncertain. Germline CDR1 and CDR2: MDHEN and SYDVKM. The CDR3 covers 11 residues. V was clipped by 6 bases and J by 7 bases, with 10 bases between them. CDR3: CASSSTREQYF. The CDR3 DNA is TGTGCCAGCAGCTCCACACGAGAGCAGTACTTC.

A remark on this clone: The junction departs from the called germline gene at one end, perhaps through a read error. At the DNA level, this CDR3 is encoded by other sequences in the same sample as well. This chain links TRBV20-1 with TRBJ2-1; D possibly corresponds to TRBD1 (5 bases). Germline CDR1 is DFQATT and CDR2 is SNEGSKA (reference sequence). This CDR3 comprises 11 residues. CDR3 sequence reads: CSARDSNEQFF. DNA of the CDR3: TGCAGTGCCAGAGACAGCAATGAGCAGTTCTTC.

V gene TRBV7-9 combines with J gene TRBJ1-2; TRBD1 might be the D (5 bases). From germline, CDR1 is SEHNR and CDR2 FQNEAQ (reference sequence). Trimming removed 1 base at V and 13 bases at J, with 13 bases between. The CDR3 contains 12 residues. The CDR3 sequence: CASSLENWGVTF. The CDR3 nucleotides are TGTGCCAGCAGCTTAGAAAACTGGGGGGTCACCTTC. Using reference TRBV7-9 and TRBJ1-2 for the parts outside the CDR3, the full variable domain is DTGVSQNPRHKITKRGQNVTFRCDPISEHNRLYWYRQTLGQGPEFLTYFQNEAQLEKSRLLSDRFSAERPKGSFSTLEIQRTEQGDSAMYLCASSLENWGVTFGSGTRLTVV.

The chain has TRBV5-6 and TRBJ1-2, with 9 nucleotides matching TRBD1. This CDR3 spans 15 amino acids. CDR1 is SGHDT and CDR2 is YYEEEE in the germline V gene. Unmatched junction bases numbered 4, after V lost 0 bases and J lost 4 bases. The CDR3 sequence: CASSLGDRAAYGYTF. The CDR3 DNA reads as TGTGCCAGCAGCTTGGGGGACAGGGCGGCCTATGGCTACACCTTC.

This clone was observed once. The J gene is TRBJ1-5, the V gene TRBV28, with 7 nucleotides matching TRBD1. This CDR3 has 15 residues. With V trimmed by 5 bases and J by 5 bases, 9 bases remained unmatched. Germline V gene lookup returns CDR1 MDHEN and CDR2 SYDVKM. The CDR3 DNA follows: TGTGCCAGCAGTGCCCCTGGGACAGCGTATCAGCCCCAGCATTTT. This sequence encodes CASSAPGTAYQPQHF.

The V and J genes are TRBV5-6 and TRBJ2-3; TRBD1 is a possible D gene (5 bases). Germline V CDR1 and CDR2: SGHDT, YYEEEE. V shed 4 bases and J shed 0 bases, with 15 bases lying between them. This CDR3 has 16 residues. The CDR3 is CASSTYRLDSTDTQYF. The CDR3 nucleotides read TGTGCCAGCAGCACATACAGGTTGGATAGCACAGATACGCAGTATTTT.